This entry concerns a single T cell receptor (beta chain). Its antigen is not known. Germline CDR1 LGHDT, CDR2 YNNKEL (reference sequence). The CDR3 covers 15 residues. V was shortened by 0 bases and J by 1 base, with 10 bases between the two germline ends. This record belongs to a study of Ad26.COV2.S vaccination and SARS-CoV-2 variants. General study points: TCR breadth and depth estimates may have understated total T cell responses. Vaccine recipients and placebo recipients showed similar non-spike TCR breadth.

The method was immunoSEQ multiplex PCR; TCRdb's version includes in-frame clones alone and lacks a portion of them. The sample lists about 350,000 clones, 85% to 90% occurring once. Treatment here: some 19 received Ad26.COV2.S at low or high dose, single or two shots; about 5 received placebo; per-sample allocation not given. At day 63 after the first vaccine or placebo injection, samples were drawn. Within Boston, the person who donated was an adult of 18-55 years. Expressing Wuhan-strain SARS-CoV-2 spike, an Ad26 vector served as the vaccine. This chain uses TRBV3-1 (or the pseudogene TRBV3-2) with TRBJ2-7; D uncertain. The sequence was obtained from a person between 18 and 59 years old who received the Ad26.COV2.S COVID-19 vaccine or a placebo. The sequencing used peripheral blood, collected in a trial of Ad26.COV2.S vaccine versus placebo. In DNA, the CDR3 is TGTGCCAGCAGCCAAGAAATAATAGGGTCCTACGAGCAGTACTTC. Residues: CASSQEIIGSYEQYF.